This T cell receptor beta chain emerged from a study of blood T cell repertoires in COVID-19. Study-wide background: The United States, Italy and Spain supplied acute and convalescent COVID-19 samples.

This table comes from immunoSEQ multiplex PCR, and its TCRdb copy is limited to in-frame clones, with some not included. The sample includes some 110,000 clones, 75% to 90% of them seen just once. This CDR3 region has 14 residues. V lost 6 bases to trimming and J lost 0 bases; unmatched junction nucleotides: 2. Germline V lookup: CDR1 SNHLY, CDR2 FYNNEI. The sequenced material came from peripheral blood. The J gene is TRBJ1-3, the V gene TRBV2, with TRBD1 identical over 7 bases. The TCR originated in a man aged 35 to 55 with acute or convalescent COVID-19. The DNA for the CDR3 is TGTGCCAGCAGGACAGGGACCTCTGGAAACACCATATATTTT. It yields the protein CASRTGTSGNTIYF.